This TCR beta chain appears in the sequencing data of a study of regulatory T cells in long-lasting Graves disease. Indicated time point: newly diagnosed GD, antithyroid drugs for less than 3 months. Generation of the TCR library employed RNA extracted from PBMCs. The CDR3 contains 15 residues. Looked up from germline, CDR1 is SEHNR and CDR2 is FQNEAQ (reference sequence). Between the trimmed V and J ends, which lost 1 base and 10 bases, there was a span of 14 bases. Through Arm-PCR of CDR3 regions and iRepertoire HTBI primers, TCR beta libraries were built. TCRdb reprocessed the multiplex PCR reads with MiXCR, giving one entry per CDR3 protein. The sample lists 240,000 or so distinct CDR3 sequences, about 19% occurring once.

This receptor was obtained from a female donor with Graves disease. This chain uses TRBV7-9 with TRBJ1-6; D is possibly TRBD1 (5 bases). The sample was peripheral blood mononuclear cells (PBMCs), taken at new diagnosis, from a patient treated with antithyroid drugs. The CDR3 DNA sequence: TGTGCCAGCAGCTTAGGATACGGGGGATTATCACCCCTCCACTTT. This encodes CASSLGYGGLSPLHF.